This TCR beta chain emerged from a study of blood T cell repertoires in COVID-19. In germline, CDR1 is SGHKS, CDR2 YYEKEE (reference sequence). V gave up 0 bases and J gave up 6 bases, with 12 bases separating them. The CDR3 is 14 amino acids. Profiling relied on immunoSEQ multiplex PCR, and the TCRdb table lists in-frame clones only, not all of them. Of some 490,000 clones in the sample, 75% to 90% were seen once. The receptor's source is a woman aged 60-75 years who had recovered from COVID-19. Material for sequencing was PBMCs or T cells enriched from blood (not recorded which). The rearrangement joins TRBV5-5 to TRBJ1-1; D not resolved. The DNA for the CDR3 is TGTGCCAGCAGCTTGGATACAAGATTTCCTGAAGCTTTCTTT. Translating it yields CASSLDTRFPEAFF.